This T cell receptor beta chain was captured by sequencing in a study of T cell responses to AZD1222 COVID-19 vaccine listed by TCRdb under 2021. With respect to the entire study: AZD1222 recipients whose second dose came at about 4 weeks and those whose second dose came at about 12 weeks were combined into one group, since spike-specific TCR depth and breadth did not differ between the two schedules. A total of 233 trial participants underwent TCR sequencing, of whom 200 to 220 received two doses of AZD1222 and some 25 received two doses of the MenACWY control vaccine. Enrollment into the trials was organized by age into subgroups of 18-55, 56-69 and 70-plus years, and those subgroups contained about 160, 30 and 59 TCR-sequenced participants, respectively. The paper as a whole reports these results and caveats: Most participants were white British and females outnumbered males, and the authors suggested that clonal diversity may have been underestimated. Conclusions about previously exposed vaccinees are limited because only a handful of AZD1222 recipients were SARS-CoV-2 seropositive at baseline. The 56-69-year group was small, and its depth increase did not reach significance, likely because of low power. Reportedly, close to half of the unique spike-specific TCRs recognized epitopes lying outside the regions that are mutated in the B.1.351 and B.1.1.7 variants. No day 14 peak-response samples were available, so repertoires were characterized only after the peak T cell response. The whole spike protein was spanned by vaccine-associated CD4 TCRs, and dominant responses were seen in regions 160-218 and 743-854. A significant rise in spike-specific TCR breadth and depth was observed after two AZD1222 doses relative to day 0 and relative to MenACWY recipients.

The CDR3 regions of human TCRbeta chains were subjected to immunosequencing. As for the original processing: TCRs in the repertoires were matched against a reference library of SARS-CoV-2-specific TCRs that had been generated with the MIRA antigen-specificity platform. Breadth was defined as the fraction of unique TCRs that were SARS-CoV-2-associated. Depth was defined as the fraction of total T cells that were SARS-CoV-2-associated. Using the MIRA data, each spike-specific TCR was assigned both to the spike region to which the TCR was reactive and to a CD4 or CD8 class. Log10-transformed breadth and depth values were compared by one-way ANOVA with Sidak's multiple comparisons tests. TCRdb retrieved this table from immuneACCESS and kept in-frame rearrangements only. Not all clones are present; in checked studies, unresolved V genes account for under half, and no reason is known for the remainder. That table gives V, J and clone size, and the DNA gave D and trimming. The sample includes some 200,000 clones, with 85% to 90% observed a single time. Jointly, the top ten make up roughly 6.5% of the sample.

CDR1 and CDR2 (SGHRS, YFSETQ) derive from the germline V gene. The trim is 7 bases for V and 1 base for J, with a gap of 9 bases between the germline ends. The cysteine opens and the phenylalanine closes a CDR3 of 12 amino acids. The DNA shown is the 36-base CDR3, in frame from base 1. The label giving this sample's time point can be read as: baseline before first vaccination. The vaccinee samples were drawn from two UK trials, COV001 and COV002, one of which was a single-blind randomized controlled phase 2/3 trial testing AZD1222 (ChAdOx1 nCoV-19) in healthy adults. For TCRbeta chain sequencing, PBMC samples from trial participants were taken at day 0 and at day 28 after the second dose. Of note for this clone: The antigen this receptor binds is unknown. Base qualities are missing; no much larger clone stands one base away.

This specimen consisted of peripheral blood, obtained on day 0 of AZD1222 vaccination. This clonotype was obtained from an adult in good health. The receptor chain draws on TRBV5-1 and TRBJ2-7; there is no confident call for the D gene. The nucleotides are TGCGCCAGCCGTAGTGAGTCCTACGAGCAGTACTTC. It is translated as CASRSESYEQYF. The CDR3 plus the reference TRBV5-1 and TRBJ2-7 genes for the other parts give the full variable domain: KAGVTQTPRYLIKTRGQQVTLSCSPISGHRSVSWYQQTPGQGLQFLFEYFSETQRNKGNFPGRFSGRQFSNSRSEMNVSTLELGDSALYLCASRSESYEQYFGPGTRLTVT.